These T cell receptor beta chains were read from a single sample in a study of blood T cell repertoires in COVID-19. Measured with immunoSEQ multiplex PCR; TCRdb has only the in-frame clones, and not every one. The repertoire holds about 200,000 clones, with about nine tenths as singletons. The sequenced material came from peripheral blood. All receptors come from a man aged 18 to 29 with active or convalescent COVID-19. Both conserved end residues are part of each CDR3. The D gene is left open where the match is weak. Not all rows give a size; the values are once, few, many and, for expanded clones, a class.

d_call clone_size j_call v_call cdr3_aa cdr3_nt
TRBD1 . TRBJ2-3 TRBV5-1 CASSLGATGGWVWYF TGCGCCAGCAGCTTGGGTGCTACAGGGGGCTGGGTTTGGTATTTT
. . TRBJ1-4 TRBV30 CAWSQQFTNEKLFF TGTGCCTGGAGCCAACAGTTCACTAATGAAAAACTGTTTTTT
TRBD1 once TRBJ1-1 TRBV7-9 CASRPQGAEGAFF TGTGCCAGCAGGCCGCAGGGGGCGGAAGGAGCTTTCTTT
. . TRBJ2-1 TRBV19 CASSFVSNEQFF TGTGCCAGTAGTTTTGTCAGCAATGAGCAGTTCTTC
. . TRBJ1-4 TRBV28 CASAGEGVNEKLFF TGTGCCAGCGCCGGAGAGGGTGTAAATGAAAAACTGTTTTTT
. . TRBJ1-4 TRBV9 CASSATAGALGEKLFF TGTGCCAGCAGCGCAACAGCAGGGGCTCTTGGGGAAAAACTGTTTTTT
TRBD2 . TRBJ2-1 TRBV19 CASSIAHRLAGRNNEQFF TGTGCCAGTAGTATAGCCCATAGACTAGCGGGAAGAAACAATGAGCAGTTCTTC
TRBD1 . TRBJ1-2 TRBV9 CASSVGTGNGYTF TGTGCCAGCAGCGTAGGGACAGGGAATGGCTACACCTTC
TRBD2 . TRBJ2-7 TRBV10-1 CASSQGLAEYEQYF TGCGCCAGCAGTCAAGGACTAGCGGAGTACGAGCAGTACTTC
TRBD1 few TRBJ1-5 TRBV30 CAWSDPGQGQHF TGTGCCTGGAGCGACCCGGGACAGGGTCAGCATTTT
. . TRBJ2-2 TRBV12-3/TRBV12-4 CASSLLGELFF TGTGCCAGCAGTTTACTGGGGGAGCTGTTTTTT
. . TRBJ2-1 TRBV6-6 CASSYLSEEQFF TGTGCCAGCAGTTACCTATCGGAGGAGCAGTTCTTC
. few TRBJ2-1 TRBV3-1/TRBV3-2 CASSQDGRRGLGNEQFF TGTGCCAGCAGCCAAGACGGGCGACGCGGACTGGGCAATGAGCAGTTCTTC
. . TRBJ2-3 TRBV27 CASSFATGLTDTQYF TGTGCCAGCAGTTTCGCCACGGGTTTGACAGATACGCAGTATTTT
. . TRBJ2-6 TRBV12-1 CASSLDRLISGANVLTF TGTGCCAGCAGCTTGGACAGATTAATCTCTGGGGCCAACGTCCTGACTTTC
. . TRBJ1-5 TRBV6-5 CASTAVSNQPQHF TGTGCCAGCACTGCGGTTAGCAATCAGCCCCAGCATTTT
. . TRBJ2-5 TRBV29-1 CSVGIQETQYF TGCAGCGTTGGTATCCAAGAGACCCAGTACTTC
. . TRBJ2-7 TRBV9 CASSVGPDNSYEQYF TGTGCCAGCAGCGTAGGGCCGGACAACTCCTACGAGCAGTACTTC
. . TRBJ1-1 TRBV7-8 CASSRARQENTEAFF TGTGCCAGCAGCCGAGCGCGACAGGAGAACACTGAAGCTTTCTTT
. once TRBJ2-7 TRBV18 CASSPRSADYEQYF TGTGCCAGCTCACCAAGGTCAGCGGACTACGAGCAGTACTTC
TRBD1 . TRBJ1-6 TRBV6-4 CASSDSGGGRGNSPLHF TGTGCCAGCAGTGACAGCGGAGGGGGCAGGGGAAATTCACCCCTCCACTTT
TRBD2 . TRBJ2-5 TRBV5-8 CASRGGARGETQYF TGTGCCAGCAGGGGAGGGGCTAGAGGGGAGACCCAGTACTTC
TRBD1 once TRBJ2-1 TRBV18 CASSPPGQGYINEQFF TGTGCCAGCTCACCACCGGGACAGGGGTACATCAATGAGCAGTTCTTC
. once TRBJ1-1 TRBV2 CASSVDRGPTEAFF TGTGCCAGCAGTGTAGATCGGGGTCCCACTGAAGCTTTCTTT
TRBD1 . TRBJ1-4 TRBV19 CASSSNRGANEKLFF TGTGCCAGTAGTTCGAACAGGGGCGCTAATGAAAAACTGTTTTTT
. once TRBJ1-1 TRBV6-5 CASSPQNRIGAEAFF TGTGCCAGCAGTCCTCAAAACAGGATTGGCGCTGAAGCTTTCTTT
. . TRBJ1-1 TRBV10-3 CAIRTGTLNTEAFF TGTGCCATCAGGACCGGGACACTGAACACTGAAGCTTTCTTT